This T cell receptor beta chain appears in the sequencing data of a study of siplizumab effects on memory and regulatory T cells. Study outcomes and limitations: Alloreactive sequences traceable to unstimulated CD4+ memory cells were significantly reduced by siplizumab. Most proliferating CD4+ or CD8+ clones, roughly 75-97%, had no naive or memory assignment. The naive T cell population seemed more diverse than memory cells and seemed a major contributor to the alloresponse.

Using immunoSEQ multiplex PCR, the repertoire was profiled, and TCRdb retains in-frame clones only, with some absent. The sample holds 50,000 to 70,000 clones; roughly 97% are singletons and the top ten take 0.095%. The V gene's germline CDR1 is MGHRA and CDR2 YSYEKL. The V gene end was trimmed by 4 bases and the J gene end by 3 bases; junction bases not matched to a gene: 3. The CDR3 length is 15 residues. This clone occurred once. The antigen is not known. This TCR derives from a human donor in good health. The V call is TRBV4-1, the J call TRBJ1-3, with TRBD1 matching over 10 bases. Material for sequencing was naive CD8+ T cells sorted from blood. The CDR3 here is CASSLDRGLGNTIYF. CDR3 nucleotide sequence: TGCGCCAGCAGCCTAGACAGGGGGCTTGGAAACACCATATATTTT.